Listed below are T cell receptor beta chains from one sample, sequenced in a study of early T cells in non-severe SARS-CoV-2 infection. MiXCR, run by TCRdb on the 5' RACE reads, gives a single entry per CDR3 protein. The sample lists tens of thousands of distinct CDR3 sequences; approximately 5.9% were seen once. Sequencing was performed on whole blood, taken at baseline. The receptors stem from an adult who was a healthcare worker with PCR-confirmed SARS-CoV-2 infection or an uninfected control (not recorded which). Each CDR3 is given with its conserved first and last residue.

cdr3_length v_call cdr3_aa
11 TRBV7-9 CAYMLTDTQYF
14 TRBV12-3/TRBV12-4 CASSPTGGLQPQHF
15 TRBV18 CASSVFPGQGNEQFF
15 TRBV3-1 CASSQVAGVRNEQFF
13 TRBV7-9 CASSLASRDEQFF
15 TRBV5-1 CASSLGAGAAYEQYF
14 TRBV6-1 CASSYKQGHNEQFF
15 TRBV9 CASSGGHRRNTEAFF
16 TRBV5-1 CASTHGGRAAGDEQFF
13 TRBV30 CAWGDRVRDEQYF
19 TRBV2 CASGPGGQGPKSSYNEQFF
14 TRBV6-5 CASSKQGTDSPLHF
15 TRBV4-3 CASSQGLATYNEQFF
15 TRBV18 CASSPVAGTDSPLHF
15 TRBV5-1 CASSQSAGQGGEQYF
13 TRBV7-9 CASSLEGQETQYF
15 TRBV15 CATSRQGGNTGELFF
14 TRBV27 CASSPGQLGYEQYF
16 TRBV6-5 CASSSQRERGTDTQYF
18 TRBV7-8 CASSHEQDTGQDAGELFF